This T cell receptor (beta chain) was identified in a study of cytomegalovirus exposure and HLA in healthy donors. The overall study: Early on, a data release was issued that held 80 million or so unique TCRs from HLA-typed donors. Findings and limits, study-wide: Several top significant clusters appeared, in a later analysis, to be linked to common viral pathogens. Sequence variants that were highly shared formed a cluster that was likely a sequencing artifact. Later analysis identified 15,000 to 20,000 TCR beta sequences associated with HLA alleles, using a false discovery rate threshold of 0.05.

J lost 4 bases, V lost 2 bases, and 4 bases had no gene match. CDR1 and CDR2 (germline): MNHEY, SVGAGI. CDR3 length equals 15 residues. With respect to this clone: Its target is not known.

PCR involved 60 Vbeta and 13 Jbeta primers. The table came from immunoSEQ multiplex PCR; TCRdb's copy has only in-frame clones and leaves some out. This table holds under 250,000 clones, approximately 82% found once. Specimen: PBMCs. This TCR was recovered from a woman between 50 and 59 years old in good health and CMV-seropositive. V is TRBV6-5 and J is TRBJ2-3, with TRBD1 identical over 9 bases. The CDR3 loop is CASSYHTGGPDTQYF. The CDR3 DNA sequence: TGTGCCAGCAGTTACCATACAGGGGGCCCAGATACGCAGTATTTT.